The clone carrying this T cell receptor beta chain was seen a handful of times. Antigen: not known. cDNA libraries for TCR beta contained unique molecular identifiers. TCRdb fed the PCR reads into MiXCR, producing one record per CDR3 protein. Found here are hundreds of thousands of distinct CDR3 sequences, roughly 45% of them singletons; the top ten hold about 12%. This specimen comes from a study of post-analysis software for immune sequencing data. Germline CDR1 DFQATT, CDR2 SNEGSKA (reference sequence). Trimming shortened V by 0 bases and J by 3 bases, and 11 bases separated the two germline ends. The CDR3 is 14 amino acids. Study results and caveats: The normalized Chao1 diversity of multiple sclerosis patients was significantly lower than that of controls. A handful of TRBV segments were significantly more frequent in patients than in controls. TRBV5-6, TRBV5-1 and TRBV20-1 were among these segments.

This TCR was sampled from a girl aged 5-17 years with multiple sclerosis. The genes are TRBV20-1 and TRBJ2-5; tentatively, D is TRBD1 (6 bases). The sequenced sample consisted of blood. In DNA form, the CDR3 reads TGCAGTGCTAGAGAGCAGGGGATGAAAGAGACCCAGTACTTC. Protein sequence: CSAREQGMKETQYF.